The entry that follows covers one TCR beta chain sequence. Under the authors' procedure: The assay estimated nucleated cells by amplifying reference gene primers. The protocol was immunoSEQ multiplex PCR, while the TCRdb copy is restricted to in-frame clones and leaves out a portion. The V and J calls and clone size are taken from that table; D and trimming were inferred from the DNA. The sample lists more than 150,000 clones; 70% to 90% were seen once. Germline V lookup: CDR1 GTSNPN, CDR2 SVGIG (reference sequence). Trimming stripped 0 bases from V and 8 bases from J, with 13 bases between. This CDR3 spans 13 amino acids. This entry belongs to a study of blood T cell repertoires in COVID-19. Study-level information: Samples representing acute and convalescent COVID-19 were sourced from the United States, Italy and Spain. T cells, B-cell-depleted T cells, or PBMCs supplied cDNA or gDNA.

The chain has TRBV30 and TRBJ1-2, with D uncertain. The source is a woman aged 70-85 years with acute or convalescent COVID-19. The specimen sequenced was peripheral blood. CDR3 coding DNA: TGTGCCTGGAGTGTACTAATGGGAGGCGGCTACACCTTC. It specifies CAWSVLMGGGYTF.